The 15 T cell receptor beta chains below come from one sample, sequenced in a study of cytomegalovirus exposure and HLA in healthy donors. Measured with immunoSEQ multiplex PCR; TCRdb has only the in-frame clones, and not every one. The repertoire includes under 95,000 clones, approximately 93% of them detected once, and more than 3% sits in the top ten. Sequencing used PBMCs. The origin of the receptors is a young woman in good health and CMV-seropositive.

The J gene is TRBJ1-1, the V gene TRBV9; D is perhaps TRBD1 (5 bases). The CDR3 consists of 15 residues. V lost 3 bases and J 9 bases, leaving 21 bases between the germline ends. Germline values: CDR1 SGDLS, CDR2 YYNGEE. The CDR3 protein is CASSARDGGSFKAFF. The CDR3 DNA is TGTGCCAGCAGCGCCCGGGACGGAGGGAGTTTCAAAGCTTTCTTT.

The V and J genes are TRBV28 and TRBJ2-5; 8 bases align to TRBD2. The CDR3 runs to 14 residues. With 9 bases clipped from V and 5 bases from J, the junction kept 11 bases outside the gene matches. CDR1 and CDR2 from the germline V gene are MDHEN and SYDVKM. DNA for the CDR3: TGTGCCAGTCGTGGCGCGGGGGGCCTGGAGACCCAGTACTTC. This codes for CASRGAGGLETQYF. Filled out from reference TRBV28 and TRBJ2-5, the complete variable domain reads DVKVTQSSRYLVKRTGEKVFLECVQDMDHENMFWYRQDPGLGLRLIYFSYDVKMKEKGDIPEGYSVSREKKERFSLILESASTNQTSMYLCASRGAGGLETQYFGPGTRLLVL.

The V and J genes are TRBV6-6 and TRBJ1-2; D gene ambiguous. The CDR3 length is 13 residues. Trimming took 3 bases from V and 2 from J, leaving 7 bases between them. From germline, CDR1 is MNHNY and CDR2 SVGAGI (reference sequence). CDR3: CASSYRANYGYTF. The CDR3 DNA reads TGTGCCAGCAGTTATAGAGCAAACTATGGCTACACCTTC.

The V call is TRBV19, the J call TRBJ2-7; maybe TRBD1 (5 bases). Per the germline V gene, CDR1 is LNHDA and CDR2 is SQIVND (reference sequence). This CDR3 contains 15 residues. The V gene lost 7 bases and the J gene lost 4 bases, with 20 bases spanning the gap. The CDR3 bases are TGTGCCAGTACCCCGGCAGGGCCCTCGTGGTACGAGCAGTACTTC. Protein product: CASTPAGPSWYEQYF.

The CDR3 region is CASSEGLAEQETQYF. In DNA form, the CDR3 reads TGTGCCAGCAGTGAGGGGTTAGCGGAACAAGAGACCCAGTACTTC. This rearrangement joins TRBV25-1 to TRBJ2-5; D is perhaps TRBD2 (6 bases). The CDR3 consists of 15 residues. Germline-derived CDR1 and CDR2 are MGHDK and SYGVNS. Between the trimmed V and J ends, which lost 3 bases and 2 bases, there was a span of 13 bases. The whole variable domain, remainder taken from reference TRBV25-1 and TRBJ2-5, is EADIYQTPRYLVIGTGKKITLECSQTMGHDKMYWYQQDPGMELHLIHYSYGVNSTEKGDLSSESTVSRIRTEHFPLTLESARPSHTSQYLCASSEGLAEQETQYFGPGTRLLVL.

The count of this clone is one. This sequence joins TRBV5-1 and TRBJ2-2; 12 nucleotides align to TRBD2. The CDR3 sequence is 17 residues long. Germline trimming cut 4 bases from V and 4 bases from J; bases unmatched to any gene: 8. Germline CDR1 reads SGHRS; CDR2 reads YFSETQ. CDR3 sequence: CASSAPGLAGSTGELFF. CDR3 nucleotides: TGCGCCAGCAGCGCCCCGGGACTAGCGGGTTCCACCGGGGAGCTGTTTTTT. Drawing the rest from reference TRBV5-1 and TRBJ2-2, the complete variable domain is KAGVTQTPRYLIKTRGQQVTLSCSPISGHRSVSWYQQTPGQGLQFLFEYFSETQRNKGNFPGRFSGRQFSNSRSEMNVSTLELGDSALYLCASSAPGLAGSTGELFFGEGSRLTVL.

V usage is TRBV6-6 and J usage is TRBJ1-1; unclear D gene. The V end lost 2 bases, the J end lost 0 bases, and 4 bases lay between the germline ends. CDR3 length: 13 amino acids. Germline loops: CDR1 MNHNY, CDR2 SVGAGI (reference sequence). The chain's CDR3 is CASSYRMNTEAFF. The CDR3 nucleotides read TGTGCCAGCAGTTACCGTATGAACACTGAAGCTTTCTTT.

The chain employs TRBV19 and TRBJ2-1; 10 positions match TRBD2. This CDR3 comprises 18 residues. The V gene end was trimmed by 3 bases and the J gene end by 8 bases; junction bases not matched to a gene: 16. From germline, CDR1 is LNHDA and CDR2 SQIVND (reference sequence). CDR3 amino acids: CASSMGRGISGRMDEQFF. In DNA, the CDR3 is TGTGCCAGTAGTATGGGTCGGGGGATTAGCGGGAGGATGGATGAGCAGTTCTTC.

CDR3 bases: TGTGCCAGCAGCCACTTCACGGACAGGGGAAACACCATATATTTT. Translated: CASSHFTDRGNTIYF. The genes are TRBV14 and TRBJ1-3, with 7 bases matching TRBD1. The germline CDR1 and CDR2 sequences are SGHDN and FVKESK. CDR3 length: 15 residues. V trimming: 3 bases; J trimming: 4 bases; junction bases outside the gene matches: 6.

The rearrangement uses TRBV7-2 and TRBJ1-3; D unresolved. This CDR3 region has 14 residues. Between the trimmed V and J ends, which lost 1 base and 0 bases, there was a span of 4 bases. Germline V lookup: CDR1 SGHTA, CDR2 FQGNSA. This chain's CDR3 is CASSLESSGNTIYF. In DNA form, the CDR3 reads TGTGCCAGCAGCTTAGAGAGCTCTGGAAACACCATATATTTT. Complete variable domain (other parts from reference TRBV7-2 and TRBJ1-3): GAGVSQSPSNKVTEKGKDVELRCDPISGHTALYWYRQSLGQGLEFLIYFQGNSAPDKSGLPSDRFSAERTGGSVSTLTIQRTQQEDSAVYLCASSLESSGNTIYFGEGSWLTVV.

V is TRBV9 and J is TRBJ2-3; 8 positions match TRBD2. The junction had 4 bases not matched to a gene; V was cut back by 6 bases and J by 1 base. This CDR3 comprises 14 residues. Germline V gene data show CDR1 as SGDLS and CDR2 as YYNGEE. The chain's CDR3 is CASTGLAGTDTQYF. In nucleotides, the CDR3 is TGTGCCAGCACCGGACTAGCAGGCACAGATACGCAGTATTTT.

This clone was recorded once. The V and J genes are TRBV5-1 and TRBJ2-5; TRBD1 aligns across 8 bases. CDR1 is SGHRS, CDR2 YFSETQ, per germline. Losses at the gene ends were 0 bases for V and 4 bases for J; bases not matched to a gene: 8. This CDR3 comprises 16 residues. The CDR3 sequence: CASSLEGTGGTETQYF. In nucleotides, the CDR3 is TGCGCCAGCAGCTTGGAAGGGACAGGCGGCACAGAGACCCAGTACTTC.

CDR3 sequence reads: CASSQDPGGLDTGELFF. In nucleotides, the CDR3 is TGCGCCAGCAGCCAAGATCCCGGGGGATTGGACACCGGGGAGCTGTTTTTT. The chain carries TRBV4-3 and TRBJ2-2; tentatively, D is TRBD2 (6 bases). CDR3 length: 17 residues. Trimming removed 0 bases at V and 3 bases at J, with 14 bases between. In germline, CDR1 is LGHNA, CDR2 YSLEER.

J is TRBJ2-5 and V is TRBV27; 8 nucleotides agree with TRBD1. The germline CDR1 and CDR2 sequences are MNHEY and SMNVEV (reference sequence). This CDR3 contains 16 residues. V trimming: 4 bases; J trimming: 5 bases; junction bases outside the gene matches: 12. The CDR3 is CASSSDRGPGWETQYF. The CDR3 DNA follows: TGTGCCAGCAGTTCTGACAGGGGCCCCGGGTGGGAGACCCAGTACTTC.

This rearrangement joins TRBV5-8 to TRBJ1-3; D might be TRBD1 (6 bases). This CDR3 is 16 amino acids long. The germline V gene encodes CDR1 SGHTS and CDR2 YDEGEE. Trimming cost V 1 base and J 0 bases, with 11 bases left between them. CDR3 coding DNA: TGTGCCAGCAGCTTGACAGGGATACCCTCTGGAAACACCATATATTTT. Translation: CASSLTGIPSGNTIYF.